The source of this T cell receptor (beta chain) is a study of cytomegalovirus exposure and HLA in healthy donors. Study overall: Among the roughly 380 donors who were genotyped, roughly 86% fell in the genetic ancestry cluster that is associated with self-reported Caucasian donors.

Comment on this clone: Its antigen is currently unknown.

The length of the CDR3 is 17 residues. Germline loops: CDR1 SGHVS, CDR2 FQNEAQ. With V trimmed by 7 bases and J by 5 bases, 12 bases remained unmatched. Whole-study findings and limits: It was 160 or so TCR beta chains that were listed as cytomegalovirus-associated.

PCR primers comprised 60 Vbeta and 13 Jbeta primers. Data came from immunoSEQ multiplex PCR; TCRdb stores just in-frame clones and leaves some out. Counted here are some 200,000 clones, 65% to 90% occurring once; the ten biggest clones make up approximately 6.3%. The sample taken for sequencing was PBMCs. The sequence was collected from a man in his forties in good health and CMV-seropositive. The chain has TRBV7-8 and TRBJ2-1; 12 nucleotides match TRBD2. The CDR3 DNA is TGTGCCAGCACCCCAGGGTCTAGCGGGGGGGGGCACAATGAGCAGTTCTTC. It encodes CASTPGSSGGGHNEQFF.